The entry below describes one T cell receptor (beta chain). The entry originates in a study of blood T cell repertoires in COVID-19. Original methodology: Reference gene primer amplification yielded estimated nucleated cell counts. TCRdb's table, derived via immunoSEQ multiplex PCR, lists solely in-frame clones and lacks some. The D gene and trimming were derived from the DNA, and the V and J assignments and clone size from that table. The data show 180,000 or so clones, about 80% seen once. Participant ages covered about 18 to 95 years across 20 to 25 US areas. For recovered donors of Cohort 3, there were two negative PCRs, clearance, or symptom resolution. The origin of this receptor is a man aged 45-60 years who had recovered from COVID-19. Material for sequencing was PBMCs or T cells enriched from blood (not recorded which).

CDR3 region: CASSARTFYEQYF. In nucleotides, the CDR3 is TGTGCCAGCAGCGCCAGGACTTTCTACGAGCAGTACTTC. This rearrangement joins TRBV11-2 to TRBJ2-7; D possibly corresponds to TRBD2 (5 bases). Trimming took 5 bases from V and 3 from J, leaving 11 bases between them. This CDR3 is 13 amino acids long. Germline lookup yields CDR1 SGHAT and CDR2 FQNNGV.